Listed here are 11 T cell receptor beta chains from one sample, sequenced in a study of T cells after yellow fever vaccination (dated by TCRdb to the late 2010s). Libraries were made using 5' RACE. TCRdb lists the instrument as Illumina HiSeq 2500. TCRdb cleaned the public reads at Q25 with fastp, built clones with MiXCR and kept in-frame beta chains. Rows merge per CDR3 protein into single entries with the most common DNA and genes. This sample lists approximately 300,000 distinct CDR3 sequences; roughly 9.4% were detected once. The top ten hold over 15% of the sample. The treatment or condition label, as the study defines it: live attenuated yellow fever vaccine strain. The starting material was PBMCs, obtained on the day of the first yellow fever vaccination. Receptors originate from a man between 18 and 29 years old who received the YFV17D yellow fever vaccine.

J is TRBJ1-1 and V is TRBV20-1; D is unresolved. V lost 0 bases and J 4 bases, leaving 9 bases between the germline ends. The length of the CDR3 is 13 residues. The germline V gene has CDR1 DFQATT and CDR2 SNEGSKA (reference sequence). The CDR3 sequence: CSARDLGVTEAFF. For the CDR3, the DNA is TGCAGTGCTAGAGATCTAGGCGTCACTGAAGCTTTCTTT.

This clonotype was counted many times. The chain recombines TRBV28 with TRBJ2-3; 8 positions match TRBD2. CDR1 is MDHEN and CDR2 is SYDVKM in the germline V gene. V shed 5 bases, J shed 6 bases, and the junction held 16 bases outside the gene matches. CDR3 length: 17 amino acids. The CDR3 DNA sequence: TGTGCCAGCAGTCCCACGGGGGGGGGTCCCGCAACTGATACGCAGTATTTT. Encoded protein: CASSPTGGGPATDTQYF.

A few counts support this clonotype. The V and J genes are TRBV5-1 and TRBJ2-3, with D possibly being TRBD2 (6 bases). The CDR3 covers 14 residues. Deletions cut 5 bases from V and 6 bases from J, with 16 bases between. The germline CDR1 and CDR2 sequences are SGHRS and YFSETQ. CDR3 residues: CASRGGLGGDTQYF. CDR3 DNA: TGCGCCAGCAGGGGGGGACTCGGCGGGGATACGCAGTATTTT. Using reference TRBV5-1 and TRBJ2-3 for the parts outside the CDR3, the full variable domain is KAGVTQTPRYLIKTRGQQVTLSCSPISGHRSVSWYQQTPGQGLQFLFEYFSETQRNKGNFPGRFSGRQFSNSRSEMNVSTLELGDSALYLCASRGGLGGDTQYFGPGTRLTVL.

This clonotype was counted many times. This chain's CDR3 is CASSTRQGRETQYF. The CDR3 DNA is TGTGCCAGCAGTACTCGACAGGGGCGAGAGACCCAGTACTTC. The chain links TRBV6-5 to TRBJ2-5; 8 bases are shared with TRBD1. The CDR3 has 14 residues. V was clipped by 5 bases and J by 4 bases; unmatched bases: 6. The germline CDR1 and CDR2 sequences are MNHEY and SVGAGI.

Note on this clonotype: Given the absence of the conserved phenylalanine or tryptophan at the CDR3 end, a read error is likely. This sequence joins TRBV7-9 and TRBJ2-3; 14 bases agree with TRBD2. The CDR3 runs to 17 residues. Per germline, CDR1 SEHNR and CDR2 FQNEAQ (reference sequence). Trimming took 5 bases from V and 6 from J; bases not matched to a gene: 10. CDR3 DNA: TGTGCCAGCAGCCCACCGGGACTAGCGGGGGCTAGGGATACGCAGTATTCT. It specifies CASSPPGLAGARDTQYS.

The V gene is TRBV7-2, the J gene TRBJ2-7; no definite D call. CDR1 and CDR2 (germline): SGHTA, FQGNSA. Trimming removed 5 bases from V and 0 bases from J, with 14 bases in between. There are 15 residues in the CDR3. The CDR3 nucleotides are TGTGCCAGCAGCCCGTGGACGGACCCCTCCTACGAGCAGTACTTC. Protein sequence: CASSPWTDPSYEQYF. Full variable domain (missing parts from reference TRBV7-2 and TRBJ2-7): GAGVSQSPSNKVTEKGKDVELRCDPISGHTALYWYRQSLGQGLEFLIYFQGNSAPDKSGLPSDRFSAERTGGSVSTLTIQRTQQEDSAVYLCASSPWTDPSYEQYFGPGTRLTVT.

This clonotype was counted at least ten times. The rearrangement links TRBV5-5 to TRBJ2-6; D is perhaps TRBD1 (5 bases). Looked up from germline, CDR1 is SGHKS and CDR2 is YYEKEE (reference sequence). Trimming left V 1 base short and J 2 bases short, with 10 bases between. This CDR3 has 16 amino acids. CDR3 amino acids: CASSLQGAAGANVLTF. The DNA for the CDR3 is TGTGCCAGCAGCTTGCAAGGGGCTGCTGGGGCCAACGTCCTGACTTTC.

In this sample, this clonotype turned up a few times. The V gene is TRBV10-3, the J gene TRBJ2-1, with TRBD2 identical over 11 bases. This CDR3 has 16 amino acids. Germline V gene data show CDR1 as ENHRY and CDR2 as SYGVKD. The trim removed 6 bases at V and 13 bases at J, leaving 17 bases unmatched. CDR3 loop: CAISAPLAGGSANQFF. Here the CDR3 DNA reads TGTGCCATCAGCGCCCCTCTAGCGGGGGGATCGGCAAACCAGTTCTTC.

Ten or more counts support this clonotype. At one end the junction does not follow the germline gene, possibly because of a read error. The chain joins TRBV2 to TRBJ1-4; D remains unclear. CDR1 and CDR2 from the germline V gene are SNHLY and FYNNEI. The CDR3 runs 12 residues. CDR3 in amino acids: CASSPLETGVHF. The CDR3 DNA follows: TGTGCCAGCAGTCCCTTGGAGACGGGTGTCCATTTT.

At least ten counts were recorded for this clonotype. This CDR3 reads CASSQTSGELFF. Written as DNA, the CDR3 is TGTGCCAGCTCACAGACAAGCGGGGAGCTGTTTTTT. The chain couples TRBV18 to TRBJ2-2; D ambiguous. V was shortened by 4 bases and J by 7 bases, with 7 bases between the two germline ends. The CDR3 spans 12 residues. Germline V gene sequence: CDR1 KGHSH, CDR2 LQKENI.

The chain combines TRBV28 with TRBJ2-4; no firm D call. V lost 5 bases, J lost 4 bases, and 18 bases lay in between. Germline CDR1 is MDHEN and CDR2 is SYDVKM. The CDR3 is 16 amino acids. CDR3 nucleotides: TGTGCCAGCAGTCGAACCCCCAAGCCCAGGAAAAACATTCAGTACTTC. It encodes CASSRTPKPRKNIQYF.